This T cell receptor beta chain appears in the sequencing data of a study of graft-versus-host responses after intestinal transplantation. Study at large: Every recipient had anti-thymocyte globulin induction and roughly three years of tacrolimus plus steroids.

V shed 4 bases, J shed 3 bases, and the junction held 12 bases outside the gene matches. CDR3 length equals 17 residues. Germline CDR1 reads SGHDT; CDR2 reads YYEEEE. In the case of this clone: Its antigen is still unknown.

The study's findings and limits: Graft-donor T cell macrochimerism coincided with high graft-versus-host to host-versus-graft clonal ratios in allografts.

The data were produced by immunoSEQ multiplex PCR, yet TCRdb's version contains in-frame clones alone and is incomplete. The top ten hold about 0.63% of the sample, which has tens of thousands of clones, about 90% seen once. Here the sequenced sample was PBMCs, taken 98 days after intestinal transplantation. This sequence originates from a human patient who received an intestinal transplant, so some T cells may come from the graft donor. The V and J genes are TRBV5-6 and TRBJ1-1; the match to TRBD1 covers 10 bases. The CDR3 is CASSGDRGRSWDTEAFF. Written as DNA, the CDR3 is TGTGCCAGCAGCGGCGACAGGGGGCGAAGTTGGGACACTGAAGCTTTCTTT.